Sequencing of this T cell receptor beta chain was carried out in a study of resident and recirculating memory T cells in vitiligo. Turning to the study itself: Shave-biopsy epidermis from lesional and nonlesional skin was sequenced alongside PBMCs. The samples were homogenized without cell sorting before genomic DNA extraction.

No patient showed confetti depigmentation, a clinical sign of active disease. Findings and caveats of the study: Non-conserved TCRs across sites and patients suggested distinct clones per lesion.

Turning to this clone: What it binds is not known.

This table comes from immunoSEQ multiplex PCR, and its TCRdb copy is limited to in-frame clones, with some not included. This table holds around 78,000 clones, 90% to 95% found once. This TCR came from a male donor with vitiligo. What was sequenced was blood.

The DNA of the CDR3 is TGCGCCAGCGGGCTCGCGGGTGGCACTGAAGCTTTCTTT. Its protein product is CASGLAGGTEAFF. The rearrangement joins TRBV5-1 to TRBJ1-1, with no clear D. The ends were cut back, 7 bases at V and 4 bases at J, with 14 bases in the middle. The CDR3 runs 13 residues. CDR1 is SGHRS and CDR2 is YFSETQ in the germline V gene.